This TCR beta chain was obtained from a study of spatial heterogeneity in lung cancer. On the study more broadly: Strongly correlated with TCR transcript counts in tumor regions was a T cell module score, which was a transcriptional module score calculated from matched bulk RNA-seq. In raw reads, more than 9.5 appearances on average were recorded for each unique TCR and UMI combination. Study-wide results and limits: For tumor T cells, estimated coverage reached only around 7% (alpha) and roughly 14% (beta). Expanded alpha and beta TCR counts within tumors tracked tumor mutation counts.

V lost 5 bases and J lost 2; bases outside the gene matches: 6. Germline V lookup: CDR1 SGHTA, CDR2 FQGNSA. The CDR3 sequence is 16 residues long. Stated time point: sample taken at primary tumor resection. The sequenced material consisted of unsorted whole RNA from tumor, nontumor lung or frozen PBMC. Each CDR3 protein is one row after TCRdb ran MiXCR on the 5' RACE reads. Among 4,000 to 5,000 distinct CDR3 sequences, approximately 13% were seen once, and the ten largest hold about a quarter. In regard to this clonotype: Its antigen is unidentified.

The rearrangement joins TRBV7-2 to TRBJ2-6; 7 bases are a match to TRBD1. This material consisted of lung tumor tissue, taken at surgery. The source of this sequence is a male donor with early-stage non-small cell lung cancer. CDR3 amino acids: CASSAGGMAGANVLTF. The CDR3 DNA reads TGTGCCAGCAGCGCAGGGGGTATGGCTGGGGCCAACGTCCTGACTTTC.